Described below is a single TCR beta chain sequence and its context. This sample is drawn from a study of blood T cell repertoires in COVID-19. Turning to the study itself: Samples came from the United States, Italy and Spain, spanning acute and convalescent COVID-19. T cells, B-cell-depleted T cells, or PBMCs supplied cDNA or gDNA.

The V end lost 5 bases, the J end lost 11 bases, and 19 bases lay between the germline ends. The CDR3 runs to 14 residues. Germline V gives CDR1 SGHAT, CDR2 FQNNGV. Study processing details: The authors estimated nucleated cell counts from reference gene primer amplification. The table came from immunoSEQ multiplex PCR; TCRdb's copy has only in-frame clones and leaves some out. V and J calls and clone size are copied from that table; D and trimming were computed from the DNA. The data contain approximately 280,000 clones, around 85% of them singletons. This clonotype was obtained from a woman between 65 and 79 years old with acute or convalescent COVID-19. Sequenced input: peripheral blood. The rearrangement links TRBV11-2 to TRBJ1-3; D gene unclear. The CDR3 bases are TGTGCCAGCAGCCACGGAGGAGGGAAGATTCCCATATATTTT. This codes for CASSHGGGKIPIYF.